One sample yielded the 19 T cell receptor beta chains listed below, sequenced in a study of blood T cell repertoires in COVID-19. Sequencing used immunoSEQ multiplex PCR; TCRdb keeps in-frame clones, though not all of them. The sample consists of about 670,000 clones, 85% to 90% of them appearing once. Sequences were obtained from peripheral blood. These receptors were obtained from a woman aged 18-30 years with acute or convalescent COVID-19.

J is TRBJ1-1 and V is TRBV6-2 or TRBV6-3; D is possibly TRBD1 (6 bases). Trimming took off 2 bases at V and 8 bases at J, with 12 bases between the two ends. The CDR3 loop spans 13 amino acids. Germline V gene sequence: CDR1 MNHEY, CDR2 SVGEGT. CDR3 amino acids: CASSYAGVPEAFF. CDR3 DNA: TGTGCCAGCAGTTACGCAGGGGTGCCGGAAGCTTTCTTT.

This sequence joins TRBV11-2 and TRBJ1-4, with TRBD1 matching 9 bases. The germline V gene encodes CDR1 SGHAT and CDR2 FQNNGV. This CDR3 contains 16 residues. The V and J ends lost 4 bases and 3 bases, in that order; junction bases with no gene match: 6. The CDR3 sequence: CASSSADRGPNEKLFF. The CDR3 nucleotides read TGTGCCAGCAGCTCAGCGGACAGGGGTCCTAATGAAAAACTGTTTTTT.

The chain couples TRBV25-1 to TRBJ1-2; 7 nucleotides agree with TRBD1. CDR3 size: 13 residues. CDR1 and CDR2 (germline): MGHDK, SYGVNS. With V trimmed by 9 bases and J by 8 bases, 12 bases remained unmatched. The CDR3 DNA reads TGTGCCAGGAAACCTGACAGGGACGACGGCTACACCTTC. Encoded protein: CARKPDRDDGYTF.

The rearrangement uses TRBV5-1 and TRBJ1-6, with 10 bases that match TRBD1. The CDR3 length is 16 residues. V lost 4 bases, J lost 9 bases, and 10 bases stayed unmatched. Germline V lookup: CDR1 SGHRS, CDR2 YFSETQ. CDR3 in amino acids: CASSPGRTGGISPLHF. CDR3 sequence (DNA): TGCGCCAGCAGCCCCGGTCGGACAGGGGGAATTTCACCCCTCCACTTT.

The chain links TRBV7-2 to TRBJ2-3; 11 nucleotides align to TRBD2. The germline gives CDR1 SGHTA, CDR2 FQGNSA. The CDR3 runs 14 residues. The ends lost 10 bases at V and 7 bases at J; junction bases unmatched: 10. In DNA form, the CDR3 reads TGTGCCACGACGTTAGCGGGGGGGCTAAATACGCAGTATTTT. Protein: CATTLAGGLNTQYF. Drawing the rest from reference TRBV7-2 and TRBJ2-3, the complete variable domain is GAGVSQSPSNKVTEKGKDVELRCDPISGHTALYWYRQSLGQGLEFLIYFQGNSAPDKSGLPSDRFSAERTGGSVSTLTIQRTQQEDSAVYLCATTLAGGLNTQYFGPGTRLTVL.

This rearrangement joins TRBV12-1 to TRBJ1-1; the D segment call TRBD1 is taken from the table without a DNA check. TRBV12-1 is a listed pseudogene. The CDR3 has 17 amino acids. The CDR3 protein is CASSFRQALTRNTEAFF. CDR3 DNA: TGTGCCAGCAGCTTCCGACAGGCACTGACAAGGAACACTGAAGCTTTCTTT.

This sequence joins TRBV7-9 and TRBJ1-2, with 9 positions matching TRBD1. V shed 6 bases and J 3 bases; nucleotides not matched to a gene: 5. Germline lookup yields CDR1 SEHNR and CDR2 FQNEAQ (reference sequence). This CDR3 has 14 residues. CDR3 bases: TGTGCCAGCAGTTGGGACAGGGAGGACTATGGCTACACCTTC. Translation gives CASSWDREDYGYTF.

V gene TRBV4-1 combines with J gene TRBJ1-1, with D possibly matching TRBD1 (5 bases). This CDR3 spans 16 amino acids. Per germline, CDR1 MGHRA and CDR2 YSYEKL. The V gene lost 2 bases and the J gene lost 3 bases, with 16 bases spanning the gap. The CDR3 DNA follows: TGCGCCAGCAGCCAACTAGGGTCGGGGGGGGACACTGAAGCTTTCTTT. Translated, it gives CASSQLGSGGDTEAFF.

Points on this clone: Sequence at one end of the junction differs from germline and may be a read error. The rearrangement joins TRBV7-2 to TRBJ1-2, with 10 positions matching TRBD1. The CDR3 contains 11 residues. CDR1 is SGHTA, CDR2 FQGNSA, per germline. The CDR3 reads CASSLRGTGVF. As DNA, the CDR3 is TGTGCCAGCAGCTTAAGGGGGACAGGGGTCTTC.

This clone was observed once. V is TRBV19 and J is TRBJ2-3; 7 bases fit TRBD2. Germline CDR1 LNHDA, CDR2 SQIVND (reference sequence). With V trimmed by 6 bases and J by 6 bases, 9 bases remained unmatched. The CDR3 sequence is 14 residues long. The CDR3 region has the DNA TGTGCCAGTAGAGGGGACTACCTGGGGGATACGCAGTATTTT. Encoded protein: CASRGDYLGDTQYF. The full variable domain, with the rest looked up from reference TRBV19 and TRBJ2-3, is DGGITQSPKYLFRKEGQNVTLSCEQNLNHDAMYWYRQDPGQGLRLIYYSQIVNDFQKGDIAEGYSVSREKKESFPLTVTSAQKNPTAFYLCASRGDYLGDTQYFGPGTRLTVL.

V usage is TRBV7-2 and J usage is TRBJ1-5, with 7 bases aligning to TRBD1. V lost 4 bases to trimming and J lost 6 bases; unmatched junction nucleotides: 12. CDR1 and CDR2 from the germline V gene are SGHTA and FQGNSA. The CDR3 loop spans 16 amino acids. This chain's CDR3 is CASSSLTAGGTQPQHF. Written as DNA, the CDR3 is TGTGCCAGCAGCTCCCTGACTGCAGGGGGGACTCAGCCCCAGCATTTT.

The genes are TRBV3-1 (or the pseudogene TRBV3-2) and TRBJ2-7; 9 positions agree with TRBD1. Germline V gene lookup returns CDR1 LGHDT and CDR2 YNNKEL (reference sequence). This CDR3 is 15 amino acids long. The V segment lost 1 base and the J segment 1 base; nucleotides outside the gene matches: 2. The CDR3 region is CASSQGTGASYEQYF. The CDR3 coding sequence is TGTGCCAGCAGCCAAGGGACAGGGGCATCCTACGAGCAGTACTTC.

The chain combines TRBV6-4 with TRBJ1-2, with 7 bases lining up with TRBD1. V shed 4 bases and J 8 bases; nucleotides not matched to a gene: 4. The germline CDR1 and CDR2 sequences are MRHNA and SNTAGT. The CDR3 totals 12 residues. DNA of the CDR3: TGTGCCAGCAGTGGACAGGGTATGGGCTACACCTTC. Translating gives CASSGQGMGYTF.

To note about this clone: Other DNA sequences in this sample translate to the same CDR3. The V call is TRBV5-1, the J call TRBJ1-1; D not resolved. Germline values: CDR1 SGHRS, CDR2 YFSETQ. Trimming pared 0 bases from V and 1 base from J, leaving 4 bases between. The CDR3 spans 13 residues. CDR3 protein: CASSLVRNTEAFF. The CDR3 DNA is TGCGCCAGCAGCTTGGTTCGGAACACTGAAGCTTTCTTT.

The chain employs TRBV28 and TRBJ1-2; no clear D gene. Trimming stripped 5 bases from V and 7 bases from J, with 17 bases between. The CDR3 runs 14 residues. From germline, CDR1 is MDHEN and CDR2 SYDVKM. Written as DNA, the CDR3 is TGTGCCAGCAGTCCCCCGGTGTGGGAGGTTGGCTACACCTTC. Translation gives CASSPPVWEVGYTF.

CDR3 amino acids: CASNSGQGRDQPQHF. CDR3 DNA sequence: TGTGCCAGCAACTCCGGACAGGGGCGGGATCAGCCCCAGCATTTT. This chain links TRBV4-2 with TRBJ1-5; the match to TRBD1 covers 9 bases. The germline V gene encodes CDR1 LGHNA and CDR2 YNFKEQ. The CDR3 sequence is 15 residues long. After removal of 7 bases from V and 5 bases from J, the junction contained 9 bases not matched to a gene.

This chain joins TRBV19 and TRBJ1-6, with TRBD1 identical over 7 bases. CDR1 is LNHDA and CDR2 is SQIVND in the germline V gene (reference sequence). CDR3 length: 14 amino acids. The V segment lost 8 bases and the J segment 6 bases; nucleotides outside the gene matches: 7. CDR3 DNA sequence: TGTGCCAGTTTACCCCAGGGGGGTAATTCACCCCTCCACTTT. It codes for CASLPQGGNSPLHF.

This clone was found once. The chain's CDR3 is CASSLRRSGQGQPQHF. The CDR3 DNA is TGTGCCAGCAGCTTACGAAGGTCAGGGCAGGGTCAGCCCCAGCATTTT. The genes are TRBV7-8 and TRBJ1-5; D might be TRBD1 (5 bases). Germline CDR1 is SGHVS and CDR2 is FQNEAQ. This CDR3 contains 16 residues. The ends were cut back, 2 bases at V and 6 bases at J, with 17 bases in the middle.

The genes are TRBV11-2 and TRBJ1-1; D is perhaps TRBD1 (5 bases). With 2 bases removed from V and 3 bases from J, the gap between germline ends came to 13 bases. Germline V gives CDR1 SGHAT, CDR2 FQNNGV. The CDR3 spans 15 residues. This CDR3 reads CASSLRQQGYTEAFF. The CDR3 nucleotides read TGTGCCAGCAGCTTACGTCAGCAGGGCTACACTGAAGCTTTCTTT.